This TCR beta chain was sequenced in a study of OX40 agonist ivuxolimab in advanced cancers. Study in general: One patient with hepatocellular carcinoma and two with cutaneous melanoma, three in all, had partial responses. Study-level findings and limits: The mean number of expanded clones was higher in CD8+ T cells than in CD4+.

Profiling relied on immunoSEQ multiplex PCR, and the TCRdb table lists in-frame clones only, not all of them. The sample lists 55,000 to 75,000 clones; approximately 88% were seen once. In the case of this clone: The antigen remains undetermined.

Samples were taken at baseline and on day 1 of cycles 4 and 7. CDR1 is SGHTA and CDR2 is FQGTGA in the germline V gene. The CDR3 has 18 residues. The J segment lost 5 bases and the V segment lost 2 bases, leaving 12 bases of the junction unmatched. The chain links TRBV7-3 to TRBJ2-2; 9 bases align to TRBD2. The TCR was taken from an adult with an advanced solid tumor such as melanoma, head and neck, liver or kidney cancer. Sequenced here: CD4+ or CD8+ T cells sorted from blood, sampled in a trial of the OX40 agonist ivuxolimab. CDR3 residues: CASSLRALAGSGTGELFF. The CDR3 region has the DNA TGTGCCAGCAGCTTACGTGCTCTAGCGGGGAGCGGAACCGGGGAGCTGTTTTTT.